This T cell receptor (beta chain) was identified in a study of CD4 T cells in relation to SARS-CoV-2 and coronaviruses. TCRdb's table, derived via immunoSEQ multiplex PCR, lists solely in-frame clones and lacks some. The table includes about 11,000 clones, about 81% detected once. Unexposed donor CD4+ T cells date from about 2010-2018, before the COVID-19 pandemic. Isolation of CD4+ T cells took place after approximately 11 days in culture. Turning to this clone: The antigen remains unidentified.

This CDR3 region has 14 residues. Germline-derived CDR1 and CDR2 are SGHKS and YYEKEE (reference sequence). Trimming took 5 bases from V and 0 from J, leaving 6 bases between them. The source material was CD4+ T cells from PBMCs, cultured in vitro. The TCR was taken from a human donor in good health. This chain connects TRBV5-5 to TRBJ2-6; D remains ambiguous. Written as DNA, the CDR3 is TGTGCCAGCAGGAGCCACTCTGGGGCCAACGTCCTGACTTTC. Its translation: CASRSHSGANVLTF.